This T cell receptor beta chain was sequenced for a study of blood T cell repertoires in COVID-19. Study-level information: Acute-phase and convalescent COVID-19 samples originated in the United States, Italy and Spain.

Original handling: Amplification of reference gene primers provided the estimated nucleated cell counts. Method: immunoSEQ multiplex PCR; TCRdb's copy keeps in-frame clones and lacks some. V, J and clone size are those of that table, while D and trimming were read from the DNA. The sample carries 55,000 to 90,000 clones, around 83% recorded once. Germline values: CDR1 LGHNA, CDR2 YSLEER. The CDR3 is 14 residues long. The V gene end was trimmed by 1 base and the J gene end by 7 bases; junction bases not matched to a gene: 1. The sequence was collected from a man between 65 and 85 years old with active COVID-19. The chain couples TRBV4-3 to TRBJ1-4, with 9 bases lining up with TRBD1. Material: peripheral blood. CDR3 in DNA: TGCGCCAGCAGCCAAGGGGACAGGGCTGAAAAACTGTTTTTT. This encodes CASSQGDRAEKLFF.